This T cell receptor beta chain was retrieved from a study of CD8 T cells in Susac syndrome. With random hexamers, reverse transcription was performed on about 0.5 to 1 ug of RNA. Amplification of TCR beta CDR3 by immunoSEQ multiplex PCR spanned 54 Vbeta and 13 Jbeta. TCRdb re-analysed the immunoSEQ multiplex PCR reads in MiXCR, keeping a single row per CDR3 protein. The profile covers roughly 200,000 distinct CDR3 sequences, with approximately 94% appearing a single time and about 0.093% taken by the ten largest. Stable or active relapsing-remitting multiple sclerosis, untreated and meeting revised McDonald criteria, defined the controls. The TEMRA cells underwent FACS enrichment, while the CD8+ and CD4+ T cells underwent negative isolation. The study, taken as a whole, reports: The relatively small number of individuals in the TCR sequencing and HLA analysis was acknowledged by the study.

Per the germline V gene, CDR1 is GTSNPN and CDR2 is SVGIG (reference sequence). The CDR3 length is 14 residues. Deletions cut 3 bases from V and 3 bases from J, with 14 bases between. For this clonotype: What it binds is unknown.

This rearrangement joins TRBV30 to TRBJ1-1, with TRBD1 as a possible D gene (5 bases). Sequences were obtained from CD4+ T cells from PBMCs. The sequence came from a human donor with multiple sclerosis. CDR3 nucleotide sequence: TGTGCCTGGAGATTCCCCGGGACTTACACTGAAGCTTTCTTT. Protein sequence: CAWRFPGTYTEAFF.